These 26 T cell receptor beta chains were sequenced from one sample in a study of blood T cells in healthy people across ages. A second PCR of about 7 to 12 cycles used a sample-barcoded 5' primer and a J-beta primer mix. TCRdb itself ran the 5' RACE reads through MiXCR, one entry per CDR3 protein. The sample lists about 780,000 distinct CDR3 sequences; 20% to 30% were seen once. These same data were also listed under a study on T cells of mothers and their children.

What was sequenced was blood. These receptors were obtained from a boy aged 5-17 years in good health.

This clonotype occurred many times. This sequence joins TRBV12-3 or TRBV12-4 and TRBJ2-7; 7 bases match TRBD2. This CDR3 has 15 amino acids. V shed 6 bases and J 0 bases; nucleotides not matched to a gene: 8. CDR3 loop: CASSFGGGASYEQYF. The CDR3 DNA sequence: TGTGCCAGCAGCTTTGGCGGGGGTGCCTCCTACGAGCAGTACTTC.

The V and J genes are TRBV7-3 and TRBJ2-2, with TRBD1 as a possible D gene (6 bases). Between the trimmed V and J ends, which lost 8 bases and 4 bases, there was a span of 11 bases. CDR1 is SGHTA and CDR2 is FQGTGA in the germline V gene. This CDR3 is built from 13 residues. This CDR3 reads CASGQRGTGELFF. The CDR3 bases are TGTGCCAGCGGACAGAGGGGCACCGGGGAGCTGTTTTTT.

This clonotype has just a few counts. V usage is TRBV6-5 and J usage is TRBJ2-7, with no clear D. This CDR3 is built from 14 residues. Germline V gene sequence: CDR1 MNHEY, CDR2 SVGAGI. Trimming shortened V by 5 bases and J by 1 base, and 12 bases separated the two germline ends. The CDR3 nucleotides read TGTGCCAGCAGTGCCTACCTCGGTTCCTACGAGCAGTACTTC. Translating it yields CASSAYLGSYEQYF.

This clonotype was recorded a few times. The chain couples TRBV15 to TRBJ1-6; TRBD1 is a possible D gene (5 bases). Trimming took off 0 bases at V and 10 bases at J, with 13 bases between the two ends. The CDR3 is 15 amino acids. Germline V gene lookup returns CDR1 LNHNV and CDR2 YYDKDF (reference sequence). DNA of the CDR3: TGTGCCACCAGCAGAGATCGGCAGGCAGGGTCACCCCTCCACTTT. Protein product: CATSRDRQAGSPLHF.

This clonotype has a handful of counts. The rearrangement uses TRBV7-6 and TRBJ2-3, with a possible D match to TRBD2 (5 bases). The CDR3 is 15 residues long. Trimming pared 5 bases from V and 4 bases from J, leaving 16 bases between. From germline, CDR1 is SGHVS and CDR2 FNYEAQ. CDR3 in DNA: TGTGCCAGCAGCCGAACGGGTCTCGGGGCAGATACGCAGTATTTT. Translation gives CASSRTGLGADTQYF.

The chain recombines TRBV11-2 with TRBJ2-4, with D perhaps TRBD2 (5 bases). V lost 5 bases to trimming and J lost 3 bases, with 11 bases between them. Germline V gives CDR1 SGHAT, CDR2 FQNNGV. The CDR3 contains 14 residues. The CDR3 region has the DNA TGTGCCAGCAGCGCACGAGCGGACAAAAACATTCAGTACTTC. Its translation is CASSARADKNIQYF.

This sequence joins TRBV2 and TRBJ2-1; 12 positions agree with TRBD1. Germline V gene data show CDR1 as SNHLY and CDR2 as FYNNEI. V shed 8 bases, J shed 5 bases, and the junction held 7 bases outside the gene matches. The CDR3 consists of 15 residues. DNA for the CDR3: TGTGCCAGCGCGGGGGACAGGGGGCCTCACAATGAGCAGTTCTTC. It specifies CASAGDRGPHNEQFF. Using reference TRBV2 and TRBJ2-1 for the parts outside the CDR3, the full variable domain is EPEVTQTPSHQVTQMGQEVILRCVPISNHLYFYWYRQILGQKVEFLVSFYNNEISEKSEIFDDQFSVERPDGSNFTLKIRSTKLEDSAMYFCASAGDRGPHNEQFFGPGTRLTVL.

This clonotype was detected a few times. This chain connects TRBV4-2 to TRBJ2-7, with 9 positions matching TRBD2. The junction had 7 bases not matched to a gene; V was cut back by 2 bases and J by 2 bases. The V gene's germline CDR1 is LGHNA and CDR2 YNFKEQ. The CDR3 runs to 16 residues. In DNA form, the CDR3 reads TGTGCCAGCAGCCAACGGGCTAGCGGGGCGCCCTACGAGCAGTACTTC. Translating gives CASSQRASGAPYEQYF.

This clonotype was counted a few times. The chain couples TRBV24-1 to TRBJ2-5, with TRBD1 as a possible D gene (6 bases). The DNA matches TRBJ2-1 better at its end, which makes the J call doubtful. Germline loops: CDR1 KGHDR, CDR2 SFDVKD. The CDR3 sequence is 15 residues long. CDR3 region: CATSDSGQVYNEQFF. DNA for the CDR3: TGTGCCACCAGTGACTCGGGACAAGTTTACAATGAGCAGTTCTTC.

The chain links TRBV5-1 to TRBJ2-7; 9 positions agree with TRBD2. Germline CDR1 is SGHRS and CDR2 is YFSETQ. The CDR3 consists of 15 residues. The V and J ends lost 3 bases and 5 bases, in that order; junction bases with no gene match: 9. CDR3 sequence (DNA): TGCGCCAGCAGCTGGTTGAGCGGGGGGAGACACGAGCAGTACTTC. Amino acid sequence: CASSWLSGGRHEQYF.

This clonotype was seen a few times. The chain joins TRBV6-6 to TRBJ2-7; the D gene is possibly TRBD1 (5 bases). Germline loops: CDR1 MNHNY, CDR2 SVGAGI (reference sequence). Trimming removed 0 bases at V and 0 bases at J, with 12 bases between. This CDR3 contains 16 residues. CDR3: CASSYSQGALSYEQYF. The CDR3 bases are TGTGCCAGCAGTTACTCGCAGGGTGCCCTCTCCTACGAGCAGTACTTC.

The chain combines TRBV29-1 with TRBJ1-1; no firm D call. The germline V gene encodes CDR1 SQVTM and CDR2 ANQGSEA. Between the trimmed V and J ends, which lost 4 bases and 1 base, there was a span of 13 bases. The CDR3 consists of 14 residues. In DNA, the CDR3 is TGCAGCGTTGTAGTGTGGACGACGAACACTGAAGCTTTCTTT. Protein sequence: CSVVVWTTNTEAFF. The full variable domain, in which reference TRBV29-1 and TRBJ1-1 provide the parts outside the CDR3, is SAVISQKPSRDICQRGTSLTIQCQVDSQVTMMFWYRQQPGQSLTLIATANQGSEATYESGFVIDKFPISRPNLTFSTLTVSNMSPEDSSIYLCSVVVWTTNTEAFFGQGTRLTVV.

This clonotype was observed a few times. The chain is built from TRBV9 and TRBJ2-5, with TRBD2 matching 10 bases. Per the germline V gene, CDR1 is SGDLS and CDR2 is YYNGEE. V gave up 0 bases and J gave up 3 bases; unmatched junction bases: 5. CDR3 length: 16 residues. This chain's CDR3 is CASSVGVTSGEETQYF. The CDR3 DNA sequence: TGTGCCAGCAGCGTAGGGGTTACTAGCGGGGAAGAGACCCAGTACTTC.

The chain employs TRBV15 and TRBJ1-5; tentatively, D is TRBD1 (6 bases). This CDR3 is 14 amino acids long. Per germline, CDR1 LNHNV and CDR2 YYDKDF (reference sequence). Between the trimmed V and J ends, which lost 6 bases and 3 bases, there was a span of 12 bases. Written as DNA, the CDR3 is TGTGCCACCAGGGCGTGGGACAACAATCAGCCCCAGCATTTT. Translating gives CATRAWDNNQPQHF. The complete variable domain, with remaining parts taken from reference TRBV15 and TRBJ1-5, reads DAMVIQNPRYQVTQFGKPVTLSCSQTLNHNVMYWYQQKSSQAPKLLFHYYDKDFNNEADTPDNFQSRRPNTSFCFLDIRSPGLGDTAMYLCATRAWDNNQPQHFGDGTRLSIL.

The DNA of the CDR3 is TGTGCCACTAAGCCGGGATCCTACGAGCAGTACTTC. Translating gives CATKPGSYEQYF. The V call is TRBV7-6, the J call TRBJ2-7, with D possibly TRBD2 on 5 matching bases. CDR1 and CDR2 (germline): SGHVS, FNYEAQ. The CDR3 loop spans 12 amino acids. Deletions cut 10 bases from V and 1 base from J, with 11 bases between.

The J gene is TRBJ2-1, the V gene TRBV28; TRBD1 agrees at 11 bases. The CDR3 has 16 amino acids. V lost 5 bases to trimming and J lost 8 bases; unmatched junction nucleotides: 11. The germline V gene has CDR1 MDHEN and CDR2 SYDVKM. The CDR3 is CASSNGQGAGHDEQFF. Written as DNA, the CDR3 is TGTGCCAGCAGTAATGGACAGGGGGCAGGTCACGATGAGCAGTTCTTC.

In this sample, this clonotype turned up a few times. The genes are TRBV7-9 and TRBJ2-7; 7 nucleotides agree with TRBD1. Germline V gene lookup returns CDR1 SEHNR and CDR2 FQNEAQ (reference sequence). The CDR3 loop spans 14 amino acids. Trimming cost V 3 bases and J 6 bases; bases outside gene matches: 8. CDR3 DNA: TGTGCCAGCAGCTTGGGACAGTCGATGAGCGAGCAGTACTTC. Encoded protein: CASSLGQSMSEQYF.

This sequence joins TRBV7-9 and TRBJ1-6, with 8 positions matching TRBD1. CDR3 size: 14 residues. Germline CDR1 SEHNR, CDR2 FQNEAQ (reference sequence). The V and J ends lost 5 bases and 10 bases, in that order; junction bases with no gene match: 7. The CDR3 loop reads CASSIGTGSSPLHF. The CDR3 DNA reads TGTGCCAGCAGCATAGGGACAGGATCGTCACCCCTCCACTTT.

This clonotype appeared a few times. This rearrangement joins TRBV3-1 to TRBJ2-2, with D possibly being TRBD1 (6 bases). The CDR3 is 14 residues long. CDR1 is LGHDT and CDR2 is YNNKEL in the germline V gene (reference sequence). With 2 bases removed from V and 6 bases from J, the gap between germline ends came to 10 bases. The CDR3 bases are TGTGCCAGCAGCCAACAGGGGACCCCCGGGGAGCTGTTTTTT. The encoded protein is CASSQQGTPGELFF.

This clonotype has more than one count but fewer than ten. The chain has TRBV7-2 and TRBJ1-2, with D uncertain. Trimming removed 5 bases from V and 5 bases from J, with 24 bases in between. Germline V gene sequence: CDR1 SGHTA, CDR2 FQGNSA. This CDR3 region has 17 residues. CDR3 DNA sequence: TGTGCCAGCAGCCACGGAACCGGCCTGTCAAAAACGTATGGCTACACCTTC. Translation gives CASSHGTGLSKTYGYTF.

The rearrangement links TRBV3-1 to TRBJ1-5; D is uncertain. Germline V gene lookup returns CDR1 LGHDT and CDR2 YNNKEL (reference sequence). CDR3 size: 13 residues. V lost 0 bases, J lost 7 bases, and 7 bases lay in between. Here the CDR3 DNA reads TGTGCCAGCAGCCAAGATGTTGCCCAGCCCCAGCATTTT. Translation gives CASSQDVAQPQHF.

This clonotype occurred a few times. This chain uses TRBV20-1 with TRBJ1-2, with D perhaps TRBD1 (6 bases). V dropped 0 bases and J dropped 4 bases, with 9 bases sitting between them. The CDR3 runs 13 residues. The germline V gene encodes CDR1 DFQATT and CDR2 SNEGSKA (reference sequence). CDR3: CSAREGGGYGYTF. CDR3 in DNA: TGCAGTGCTAGAGAAGGGGGGGGCTATGGCTACACCTTC.

This rearrangement joins TRBV5-1 to TRBJ1-1; TRBD1 agrees at 8 bases. The CDR3 covers 16 residues. The trim removed 2 bases at V and 0 bases at J, leaving 6 bases unmatched. CDR1 and CDR2 from the germline V gene are SGHRS and YFSETQ. CDR3 coding DNA: TGCGCCAGCAGCTTTGGCGGGACAGGATTGAACACTGAAGCTTTCTTT. It translates to CASSFGGTGLNTEAFF.

In DNA, the CDR3 is TGTGCCAGCACCTCCACCGGGACGCGAAACGAGCAGTACTTC. Protein product: CASTSTGTRNEQYF. The chain links TRBV12-3 or TRBV12-4 to TRBJ2-7; tentatively, D is TRBD1 or TRBD2 (5 bases each). The CDR3 length is 14 residues. The ends were cut back, 7 bases at V and 5 bases at J, with 18 bases in the middle.

This clonotype turned up a few times. The V call is TRBV7-6, the J call TRBJ2-5; a weak D match, TRBD2 (5 bases). Per the germline V gene, CDR1 is SGHVS and CDR2 is FNYEAQ. V was trimmed by 0 bases and J by 5 bases, leaving 16 bases between them. The CDR3 sequence is 16 residues long. CDR3 amino acids: CASSLALEGAIETQYF. The CDR3 coding sequence is TGTGCCAGCAGCTTAGCCCTAGAGGGAGCTATTGAGACCCAGTACTTC.

V usage is TRBV24-1 and J usage is TRBJ2-5; 10 bases agree with TRBD1. The last part of the DNA fits TRBJ2-1 better; the J call may be wrong. The CDR3 spans 18 residues. Per germline, CDR1 KGHDR and CDR2 SFDVKD. Written as DNA, the CDR3 is TGTGCCACCAGTGATGACGCCGAACCGGGACAGGGGTACAATGAGCAGTTCTTC. It yields the protein CATSDDAEPGQGYNEQFF.